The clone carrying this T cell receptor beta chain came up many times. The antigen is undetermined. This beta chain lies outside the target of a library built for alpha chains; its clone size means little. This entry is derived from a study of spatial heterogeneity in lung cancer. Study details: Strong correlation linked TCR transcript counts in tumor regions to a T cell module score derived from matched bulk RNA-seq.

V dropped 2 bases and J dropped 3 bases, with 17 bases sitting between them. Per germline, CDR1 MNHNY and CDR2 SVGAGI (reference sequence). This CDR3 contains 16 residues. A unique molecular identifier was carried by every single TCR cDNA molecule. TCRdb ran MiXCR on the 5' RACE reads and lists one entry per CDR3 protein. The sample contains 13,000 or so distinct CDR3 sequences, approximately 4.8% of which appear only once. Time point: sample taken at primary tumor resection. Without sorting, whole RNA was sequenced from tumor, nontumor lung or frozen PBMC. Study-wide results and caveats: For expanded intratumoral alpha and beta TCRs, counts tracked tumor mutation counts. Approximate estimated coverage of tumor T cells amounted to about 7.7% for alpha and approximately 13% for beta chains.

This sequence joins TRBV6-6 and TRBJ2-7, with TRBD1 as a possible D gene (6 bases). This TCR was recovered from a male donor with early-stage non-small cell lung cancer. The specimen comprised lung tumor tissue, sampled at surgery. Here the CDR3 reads CASSYPRGSGGYEQYF. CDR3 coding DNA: TGTGCCAGCAGTTACCCAAGGGGGAGTGGGGGCTACGAGCAGTACTTC.